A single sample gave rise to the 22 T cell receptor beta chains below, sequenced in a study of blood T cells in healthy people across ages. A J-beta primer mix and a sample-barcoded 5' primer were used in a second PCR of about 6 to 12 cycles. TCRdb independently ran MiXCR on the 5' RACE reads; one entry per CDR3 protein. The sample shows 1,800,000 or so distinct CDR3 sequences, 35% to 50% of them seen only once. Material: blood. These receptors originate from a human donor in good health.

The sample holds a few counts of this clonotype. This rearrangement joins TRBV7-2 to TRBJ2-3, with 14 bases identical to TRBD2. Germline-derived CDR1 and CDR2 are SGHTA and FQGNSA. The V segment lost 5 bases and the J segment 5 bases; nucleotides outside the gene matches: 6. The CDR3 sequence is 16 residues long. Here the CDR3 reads CASSQTSGGAGDTQYF. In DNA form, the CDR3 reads TGTGCCAGCAGCCAGACTAGCGGGGGGGCAGGAGATACGCAGTATTTT.

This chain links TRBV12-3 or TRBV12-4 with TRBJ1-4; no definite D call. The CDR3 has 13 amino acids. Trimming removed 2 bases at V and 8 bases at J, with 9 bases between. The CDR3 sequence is CASSLYTSEKLFF. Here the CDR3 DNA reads TGTGCCAGCAGTTTATACACTTCGGAAAAACTGTTTTTT.

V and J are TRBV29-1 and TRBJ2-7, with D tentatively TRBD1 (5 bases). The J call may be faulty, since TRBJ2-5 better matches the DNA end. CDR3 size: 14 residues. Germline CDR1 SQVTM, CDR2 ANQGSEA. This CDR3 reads CSVDGPRQGPTQYF. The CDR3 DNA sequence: TGCAGCGTTGACGGGCCAAGGCAGGGCCCGACCCAGTACTTC.

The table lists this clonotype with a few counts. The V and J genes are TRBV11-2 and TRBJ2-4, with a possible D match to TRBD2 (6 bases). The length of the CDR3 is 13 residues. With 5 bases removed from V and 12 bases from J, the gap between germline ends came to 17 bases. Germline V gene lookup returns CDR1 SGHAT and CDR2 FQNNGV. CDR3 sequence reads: CASSPGLGRAQYF. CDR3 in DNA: TGTGCCAGCAGCCCGGGACTTGGGCGCGCTCAGTACTTC.

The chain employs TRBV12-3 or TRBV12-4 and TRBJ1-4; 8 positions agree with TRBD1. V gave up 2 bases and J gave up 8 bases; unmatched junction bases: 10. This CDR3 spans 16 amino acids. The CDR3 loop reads CASSLPQGAEEEKLFF. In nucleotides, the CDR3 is TGTGCCAGCAGTTTACCCCAGGGGGCAGAGGAAGAAAAACTGTTTTTT.

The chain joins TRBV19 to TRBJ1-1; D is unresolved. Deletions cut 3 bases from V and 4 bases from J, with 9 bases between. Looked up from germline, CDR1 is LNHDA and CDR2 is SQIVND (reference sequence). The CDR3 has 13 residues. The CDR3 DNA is TGTGCCAGTAGTATTCAGGTTCTCACTGAAGCTTTCTTT. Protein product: CASSIQVLTEAFF. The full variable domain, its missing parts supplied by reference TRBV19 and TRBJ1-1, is DGGITQSPKYLFRKEGQNVTLSCEQNLNHDAMYWYRQDPGQGLRLIYYSQIVNDFQKGDIAEGYSVSREKKESFPLTVTSAQKNPTAFYLCASSIQVLTEAFFGQGTRLTVV.

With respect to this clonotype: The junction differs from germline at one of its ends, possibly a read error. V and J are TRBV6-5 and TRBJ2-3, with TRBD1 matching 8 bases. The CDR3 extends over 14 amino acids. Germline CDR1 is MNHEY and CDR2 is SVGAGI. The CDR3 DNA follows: TGTGCCAGCAGTTACTCGGGTGGGACAGGTACGCAGTATTTT. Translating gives CASSYSGGTGTQYF.

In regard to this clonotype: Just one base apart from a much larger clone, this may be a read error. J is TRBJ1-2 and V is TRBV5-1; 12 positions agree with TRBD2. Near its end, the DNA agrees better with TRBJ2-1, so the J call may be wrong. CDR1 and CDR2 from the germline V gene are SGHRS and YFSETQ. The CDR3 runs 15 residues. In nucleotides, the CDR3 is TGCGCCAGCAGCTTGGCGACTAGCGGGGGTGATGAGCAGTTCTTC. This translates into CASSLATSGGDEQFF.

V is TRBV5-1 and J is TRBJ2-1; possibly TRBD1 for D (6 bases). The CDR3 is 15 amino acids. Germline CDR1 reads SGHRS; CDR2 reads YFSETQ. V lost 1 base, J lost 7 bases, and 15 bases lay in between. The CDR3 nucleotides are TGCGCCAGCAGCTTGTTTACAGGGCTAGTAAATGAGCAGTTCTTC. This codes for CASSLFTGLVNEQFF. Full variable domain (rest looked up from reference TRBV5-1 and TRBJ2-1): KAGVTQTPRYLIKTRGQQVTLSCSPISGHRSVSWYQQTPGQGLQFLFEYFSETQRNKGNFPGRFSGRQFSNSRSEMNVSTLELGDSALYLCASSLFTGLVNEQFFGPGTRLTVL.

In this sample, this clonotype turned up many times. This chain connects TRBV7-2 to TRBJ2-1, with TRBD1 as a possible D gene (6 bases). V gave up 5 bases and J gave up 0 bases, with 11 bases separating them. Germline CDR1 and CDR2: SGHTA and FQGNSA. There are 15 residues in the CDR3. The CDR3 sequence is CASSLQGLSYNEQFF. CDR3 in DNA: TGTGCCAGCAGCCTACAGGGCCTCTCCTACAATGAGCAGTTCTTC.

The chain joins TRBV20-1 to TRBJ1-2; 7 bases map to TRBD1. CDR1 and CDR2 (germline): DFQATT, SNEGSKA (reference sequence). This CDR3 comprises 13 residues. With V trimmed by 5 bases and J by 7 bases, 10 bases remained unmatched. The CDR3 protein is CSASEQGQGGYTF. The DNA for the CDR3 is TGCAGTGCTTCCGAACAGGGGCAGGGTGGCTACACCTTC.

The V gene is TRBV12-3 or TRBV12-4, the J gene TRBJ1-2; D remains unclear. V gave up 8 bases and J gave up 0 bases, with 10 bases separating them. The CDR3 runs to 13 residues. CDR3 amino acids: CASGAGANYGYTF. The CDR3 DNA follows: TGTGCCAGCGGAGCAGGAGCTAACTATGGCTACACCTTC.

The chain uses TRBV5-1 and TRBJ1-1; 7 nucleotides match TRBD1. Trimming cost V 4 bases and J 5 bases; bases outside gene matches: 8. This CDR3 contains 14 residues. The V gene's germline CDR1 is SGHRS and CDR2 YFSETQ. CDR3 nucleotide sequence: TGCGCCAGCAGCATCGACAGGGTGGGAACTGAAGCTTTCTTT. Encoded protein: CASSIDRVGTEAFF.

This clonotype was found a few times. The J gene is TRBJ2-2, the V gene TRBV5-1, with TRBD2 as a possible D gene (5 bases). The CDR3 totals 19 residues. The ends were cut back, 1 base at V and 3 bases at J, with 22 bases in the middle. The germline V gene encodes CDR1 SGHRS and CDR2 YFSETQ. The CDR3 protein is CASSLKRLRRQTDTGELFF. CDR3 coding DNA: TGCGCCAGCAGCTTGAAGCGTCTCCGGAGGCAAACCGACACCGGGGAGCTGTTTTTT.

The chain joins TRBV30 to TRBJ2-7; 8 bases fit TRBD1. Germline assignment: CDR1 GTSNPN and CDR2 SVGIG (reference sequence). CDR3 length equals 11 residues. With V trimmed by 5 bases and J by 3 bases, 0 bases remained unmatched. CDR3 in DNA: TGTGCCTGGGACAGGGGCTACGAGCAGTACTTC. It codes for CAWDRGYEQYF.

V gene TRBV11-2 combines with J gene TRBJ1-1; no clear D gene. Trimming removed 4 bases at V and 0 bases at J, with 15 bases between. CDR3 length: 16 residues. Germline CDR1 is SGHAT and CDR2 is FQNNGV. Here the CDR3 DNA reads TGTGCCAGCAGCTACTGGACCACCAAGATGAACACTGAAGCTTTCTTT. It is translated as CASSYWTTKMNTEAFF.

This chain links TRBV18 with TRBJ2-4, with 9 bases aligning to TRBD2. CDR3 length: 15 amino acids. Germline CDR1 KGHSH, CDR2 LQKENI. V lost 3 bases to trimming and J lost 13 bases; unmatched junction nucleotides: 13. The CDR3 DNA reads TGTGCCAGCTCACCTCTAGCGGGGACTTACAATGAGCAGTACTTC. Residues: CASSPLAGTYNEQYF.

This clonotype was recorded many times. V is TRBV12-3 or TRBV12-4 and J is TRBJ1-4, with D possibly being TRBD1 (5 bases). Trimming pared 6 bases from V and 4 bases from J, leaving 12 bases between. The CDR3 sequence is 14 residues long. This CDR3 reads CASSPTDLNEKLFF. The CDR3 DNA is TGTGCCAGCAGCCCGACAGACCTTAATGAAAAACTGTTTTTT.

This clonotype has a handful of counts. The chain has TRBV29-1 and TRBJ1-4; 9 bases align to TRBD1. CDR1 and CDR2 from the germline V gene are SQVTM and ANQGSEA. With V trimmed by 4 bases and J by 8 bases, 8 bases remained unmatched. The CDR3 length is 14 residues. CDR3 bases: TGCAGCGTTGCGGGGGACAGGGAAGGAGAAAAACTGTTTTTT. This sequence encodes CSVAGDREGEKLFF.

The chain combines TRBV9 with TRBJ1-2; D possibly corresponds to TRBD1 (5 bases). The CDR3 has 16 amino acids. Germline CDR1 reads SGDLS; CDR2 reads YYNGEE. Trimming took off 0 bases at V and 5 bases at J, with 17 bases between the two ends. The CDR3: CASSVAGGGEAYGYTF. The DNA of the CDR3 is TGTGCCAGCAGCGTAGCTGGGGGAGGGGAGGCGTATGGCTACACCTTC.

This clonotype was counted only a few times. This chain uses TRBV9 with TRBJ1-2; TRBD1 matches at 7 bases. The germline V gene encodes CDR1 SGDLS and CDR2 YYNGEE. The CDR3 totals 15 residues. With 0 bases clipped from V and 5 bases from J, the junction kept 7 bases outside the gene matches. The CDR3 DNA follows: TGTGCCAGCAGCGTAGAGGAGGGGGCCGGGTATGGCTACACCTTC. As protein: CASSVEEGAGYGYTF. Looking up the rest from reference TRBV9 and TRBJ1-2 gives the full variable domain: DSGVTQTPKHLITATGQRVTLRCSPRSGDLSVYWYQQSLDQGLQFLIQYYNGEERAKGNILERFSAQQFPDLHSELNLSSLELGDSALYFCASSVEEGAGYGYTFGSGTRLTVV.

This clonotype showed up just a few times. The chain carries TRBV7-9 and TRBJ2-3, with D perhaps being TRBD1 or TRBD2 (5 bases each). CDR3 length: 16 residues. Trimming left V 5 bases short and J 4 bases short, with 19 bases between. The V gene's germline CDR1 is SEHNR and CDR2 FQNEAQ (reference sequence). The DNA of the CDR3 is TGTGCCAGCAGCGTAGACCTGGCGAGGGGTGCAGATACGCAGTATTTT. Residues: CASSVDLARGADTQYF.